This TCR beta chain derives from a study of blood T cell repertoires in COVID-19. Overall study context: T cells, B-cell-depleted T cells, or PBMCs supplied cDNA or gDNA.

Sequencing used immunoSEQ multiplex PCR; TCRdb keeps in-frame clones, though not all of them. Here the sample spans 100,000 or so clones, around nine tenths being singletons. V was pared by 6 bases and J by 4 bases, with 16 bases between. Germline V gene sequence: CDR1 MNHEY, CDR2 SMNVEV (reference sequence). The CDR3 contains 15 residues. This receptor was taken from a man aged 65 to 85 with acute or convalescent COVID-19. Input material: peripheral blood. V gene TRBV27 combines with J gene TRBJ2-1; TRBD1 is a possible D gene (6 bases). The CDR3 sequence: CASRGAPYGYNEQFF. CDR3 bases: TGTGCCAGCAGGGGGGCCCCTTATGGATACAATGAGCAGTTCTTC.